This entry lists 13 T cell receptor beta chains sequenced from one sample in a study of cytomegalovirus exposure and HLA in healthy donors. Both 60 Vbeta primers and 13 Jbeta primers went into the PCR. This table comes from immunoSEQ multiplex PCR, and its TCRdb copy is limited to in-frame clones, with some not included. Of around 50,000 clones listed, around 80% were seen once; the top ten hold about 7.8%. Material: PBMCs. The source is a man aged 25 to 40 in good health and CMV-seropositive.

The V call is TRBV19, the J call TRBJ1-6; TRBD1 matches at 10 bases. This CDR3 contains 16 residues. V lost 5 bases and J lost 4; bases outside the gene matches: 5. Germline V lookup: CDR1 LNHDA, CDR2 SQIVND (reference sequence). CDR3 loop: CASSPRDRGYNSPLHF. The CDR3 coding sequence is TGTGCCAGTAGTCCCAGGGACAGGGGATATAATTCACCCCTCCACTTT.

This clone was picked up one time. This rearrangement joins TRBV13 to TRBJ1-3; no clear D gene. V lost 0 bases and J lost 2, with 11 bases in between. The germline V gene encodes CDR1 PRHDT and CDR2 FYEKMQ (reference sequence). This CDR3 comprises 16 residues. CDR3 sequence (DNA): TGTGCCAGCAGCTTAGGAGGAGGGTTGGCTGGAAACACCATATATTTT. This codes for CASSLGGGLAGNTIYF.

The chain joins TRBV19 to TRBJ1-6, with 8 positions matching TRBD1. The germline CDR1 and CDR2 sequences are LNHDA and SQIVND (reference sequence). Unmatched junction bases numbered 6, after V lost 1 base and J lost 10 bases. The length of the CDR3 is 15 residues. The CDR3 protein is CASSIVDRVQSPLHF. In DNA form, the CDR3 reads TGTGCCAGTAGTATAGTGGACAGGGTTCAGTCACCCCTCCACTTT.

This clone was observed a few times. The chain recombines TRBV10-3 with TRBJ2-5; TRBD2 might be the D (6 bases). This CDR3 region has 13 residues. In germline, CDR1 is ENHRY, CDR2 SYGVKD. V dropped 7 bases and J dropped 5 bases, with 14 bases sitting between them. CDR3 in DNA: TGTGCCATCACCCCGGGAGTGATGGAGACCCAGTACTTC. It encodes CAITPGVMETQYF.

The chain couples TRBV10-3 to TRBJ1-2; D remains ambiguous. V gave up 4 bases and J gave up 3 bases, with 12 bases separating them. Germline V gene lookup returns CDR1 ENHRY and CDR2 SYGVKD. This CDR3 spans 14 amino acids. The DNA of the CDR3 is TGTGCCATCAGTGGGAGGTTACAAGACTATGGCTACACCTTC. It is translated as CAISGRLQDYGYTF.

This rearrangement joins TRBV18 to TRBJ1-5; D unclear. CDR1 is KGHSH and CDR2 is LQKENI in the germline V gene. The CDR3 spans 14 residues. The germline V and J ends were trimmed by 2 bases and 5 bases, with 10 bases remaining between them. CDR3 amino acids: CASSPSGYYQPQHF. CDR3 DNA: TGTGCCAGCTCACCAAGCGGCTATTATCAGCCCCAGCATTTT.

The V gene is TRBV7-9, the J gene TRBJ1-1, with D maybe TRBD1 (6 bases). The germline V gene has CDR1 SEHNR and CDR2 FQNEAQ (reference sequence). The CDR3 covers 17 residues. Trimming left V 4 bases short and J 8 bases short, with 26 bases between. CDR3 nucleotides: TGTGCCAGCAGCTCAACCGCCGGGACAAGCACTAGTAAAGAAGCTTTCTTT. Its translation: CASSSTAGTSTSKEAFF.

The rearrangement uses TRBV5-4 and TRBJ2-6; TRBD1 aligns across 7 bases. This CDR3 is built from 17 residues. Germline trimming cut 3 bases from V and 3 bases from J; bases unmatched to any gene: 9. In germline, CDR1 is SGHNT, CDR2 YYREEE (reference sequence). In DNA, the CDR3 is TGTGCCAGCAGCTGGTTGACAGGGAAGATTGGGGCCAACGTCCTGACTTTC. It codes for CASSWLTGKIGANVLTF.

The V call is TRBV2, the J call TRBJ2-3, with no clear D. The germline V gene has CDR1 SNHLY and CDR2 FYNNEI. V was shortened by 5 bases and J by 0 bases, with 9 bases between the two germline ends. This CDR3 has 14 residues. In DNA, the CDR3 is TGTGCCAGCAGTTTGCGTTCTAGCACAGATACGCAGTATTTT. Protein: CASSLRSSTDTQYF.

Notes on this clone: At one end the junction does not follow the germline gene, possibly because of a read error. The chain links TRBV29-1 to TRBJ2-7, with D hard to call. Germline loops: CDR1 SQVTM, CDR2 ANQGSEA. The CDR3 contains 13 residues. The DNA for the CDR3 is TGCAGCGTTGATGGGCCCCACTCCTCCGAGCAGTACTTC. This gives the protein CSVDGPHSSEQYF.

V and J are TRBV13 and TRBJ2-5; D is possibly TRBD1 (5 bases). Germline CDR1 is PRHDT and CDR2 is FYEKMQ (reference sequence). CDR3 length equals 13 residues. Trimming removed 2 bases from V and 4 bases from J, with 8 bases in between. CDR3 sequence: CASSLQTGETQYF. The DNA of the CDR3 is TGTGCCAGCAGCTTACAAACAGGAGAGACCCAGTACTTC. Full variable domain (rest looked up from reference TRBV13 and TRBJ2-5): AAGVIQSPRHLIKEKRETATLKCYPIPRHDTVYWYQQGPGQDPQFLISFYEKMQSDKGSIPDRFSAQQFSDYHSELNMSSLELGDSALYFCASSLQTGETQYFGPGTRLLVL.

The rearrangement uses TRBV27 and TRBJ1-2; 10 bases agree with TRBD1. The CDR3 has 14 amino acids. V was pared by 2 bases and J by 7 bases, with 4 bases of the junction left unmatched. The germline V gene has CDR1 MNHEY and CDR2 SMNVEV (reference sequence). CDR3 protein: CASSLGQGVAGYTF. The CDR3 bases are TGTGCCAGCAGTTTAGGACAGGGGGTAGCTGGCTACACCTTC.

The chain has TRBV6-1 and TRBJ2-3; 12 nucleotides match TRBD2. Losses at the gene ends were 7 bases for V and 2 bases for J; bases not matched to a gene: 1. Germline V CDR1 and CDR2: MNHNS, SASEGT. CDR3 length: 14 residues. In nucleotides, the CDR3 is TGTGCCAGCACTAGCGGGGGGGCCACAGATACGCAGTATTTT. Amino acid sequence: CASTSGGATDTQYF.